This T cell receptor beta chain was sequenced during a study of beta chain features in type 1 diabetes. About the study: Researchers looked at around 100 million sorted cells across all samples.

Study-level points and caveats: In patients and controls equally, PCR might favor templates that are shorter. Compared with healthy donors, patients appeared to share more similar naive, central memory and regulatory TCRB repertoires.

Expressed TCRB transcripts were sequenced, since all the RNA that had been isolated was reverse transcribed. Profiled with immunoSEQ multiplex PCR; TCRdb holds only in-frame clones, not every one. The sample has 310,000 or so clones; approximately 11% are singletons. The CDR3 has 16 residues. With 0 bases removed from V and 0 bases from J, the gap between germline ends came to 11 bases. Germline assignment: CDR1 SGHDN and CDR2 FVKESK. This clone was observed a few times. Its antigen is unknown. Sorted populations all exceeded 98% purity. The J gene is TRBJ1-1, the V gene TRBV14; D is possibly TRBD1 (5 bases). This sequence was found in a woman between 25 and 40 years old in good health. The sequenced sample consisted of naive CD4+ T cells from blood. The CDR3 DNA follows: TGTGCCAGCAGCCAAGATAAAGGGGTCATGAACACTGAAGCTTTCTTT. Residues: CASSQDKGVMNTEAFF.